One sample yielded the 23 T cell receptor beta chains listed below, sequenced in a study of T cells after yellow fever vaccination. TCRdb used MiXCR to reprocess the 5' RACE reads, holding one entry per CDR3 protein. The data contain roughly 300,000 distinct CDR3 sequences, around 8.1% of them singletons. The specimen comprised PBMCs, sampled roughly 45 days after the first yellow fever vaccination. The receptors were sampled from a man aged 18-30 years who received the YFV17D yellow fever vaccine.

There are a few counts of this clonotype. The J gene is TRBJ2-5, the V gene TRBV7-3; D remains unclear. Germline CDR1 and CDR2: SGHTA and FQGTGA. The CDR3 runs 13 residues. V was shortened by 3 bases and J by 3 bases, with 8 bases between the two germline ends. Here the CDR3 DNA reads TGTGCCAGCAGCTTTGGCCCCAAAGAGACCCAGTACTTC. This sequence encodes CASSFGPKETQYF.

This clonotype was detected a few times. The chain has TRBV27 and TRBJ1-2; D may be TRBD1 (6 bases). Germline-derived CDR1 and CDR2 are MNHEY and SMNVEV (reference sequence). The CDR3 has 15 amino acids. Trimming took off 4 bases at V and 2 bases at J, with 14 bases between the two ends. The CDR3 DNA reads as TGTGCCAGCAGTTCCTCGGGGGCAGGGAACTATGGCTACACCTTC. Encoded protein: CASSSSGAGNYGYTF.

The gene calls are TRBV3-1 and TRBJ1-2, with unresolved D. The CDR3 spans 13 residues. V gave up 4 bases and J gave up 2 bases, with 8 bases separating them. Looked up from germline, CDR1 is LGHDT and CDR2 is YNNKEL (reference sequence). CDR3 amino acids: CASSRRVNYGYTF. The CDR3 DNA sequence: TGTGCCAGCAGCCGAAGAGTGAACTATGGCTACACCTTC.

The chain combines TRBV2 with TRBJ2-5, with D uncertain. Trimming removed 2 bases at V and 0 bases at J, with 7 bases between. The CDR3 has 14 residues. Germline CDR1 is SNHLY and CDR2 is FYNNEI. CDR3 sequence reads: CASSETTYQETQYF. In nucleotides, the CDR3 is TGTGCCAGCAGTGAAACAACTTACCAAGAGACCCAGTACTTC.

This clonotype was seen only a few times. The chain couples TRBV20-1 to TRBJ1-4, with D unclear. The CDR3 loop spans 13 amino acids. The ends were cut back, 1 base at V and 0 bases at J, with 3 bases in the middle. Germline values: CDR1 DFQATT, CDR2 SNEGSKA (reference sequence). Here the CDR3 DNA reads TGCAGTGCTAGAGTTGCAACTAATGAAAAACTGTTTTTT. Translating gives CSARVATNEKLFF.

This clonotype has more than one count but fewer than ten. The rearrangement uses TRBV12-3 or TRBV12-4 and TRBJ1-5, with 9 bases fitting TRBD1. This CDR3 has 15 amino acids. V shed 6 bases, J shed 4 bases, and the junction held 7 bases outside the gene matches. The CDR3 sequence: CASSQDRGGNQPQHF. CDR3 DNA: TGTGCCAGCAGCCAGGACAGGGGAGGAAATCAGCCCCAGCATTTT.

At least ten counts were recorded for this clonotype. This rearrangement joins TRBV12-3 or TRBV12-4 to TRBJ2-7, with 12 bases lining up with TRBD2. There are 19 residues in the CDR3. Trimming removed 6 bases from V and 3 bases from J; junction bases left unmatched: 18. CDR3 region: CASSLGTSGRNPWGYEQYF. For the CDR3, the DNA is TGTGCCAGCAGCCTAGGGACTAGCGGGCGGAACCCCTGGGGCTACGAGCAGTACTTC.

This CDR3 is CASSDHYEQYF. In DNA form, the CDR3 reads TGTGCCAGCAGCGACCACTACGAGCAGTACTTC. V is TRBV5-6 and J is TRBJ2-7; D gene ambiguous. This CDR3 is built from 11 residues. Trimming pared 4 bases from V and 3 bases from J, leaving 5 bases between. Germline values: CDR1 SGHDT, CDR2 YYEEEE. Looking up the rest from reference TRBV5-6 and TRBJ2-7 gives the full variable domain: DAGVTQSPTHLIKTRGQQVTLRCSPKSGHDTVSWYQQALGQGPQFIFQYYEEEERQRGNFPDRFSGHQFPNYSSELNVNALLLGDSALYLCASSDHYEQYFGPGTRLTVT.

The J gene is TRBJ2-1, the V gene TRBV20-1; 9 nucleotides line up with TRBD2. CDR3 length: 15 amino acids. After removal of 3 bases from V and 9 bases from J, the junction contained 12 bases not matched to a gene. CDR1 and CDR2 from the germline V gene are DFQATT and SNEGSKA (reference sequence). The CDR3 region is CSASPAGGVLGEQFF. In DNA form, the CDR3 reads TGCAGTGCTAGCCCAGCGGGGGGCGTTTTGGGTGAGCAGTTCTTC.

The chain recombines TRBV20-1 with TRBJ2-7; 11 bases align to TRBD2. V lost 6 bases to trimming and J lost 5 bases; unmatched junction nucleotides: 12. This CDR3 region has 15 residues. CDR1 is DFQATT, CDR2 SNEGSKA, per germline (reference sequence). The CDR3, as DNA: TGCAGTGCCTCCCGCCCGACTAGCGGGACCGACGAGCAGTACTTC. Protein product: CSASRPTSGTDEQYF.

This clonotype has a handful of counts. The rearrangement links TRBV7-9 to TRBJ2-2; D remains ambiguous. V lost 5 bases, J lost 9 bases, and 7 bases lay in between. The length of the CDR3 is 11 residues. From germline, CDR1 is SEHNR and CDR2 FQNEAQ (reference sequence). CDR3 sequence (DNA): TGTGCCAGCAGCGACCCGAGGGAGCTGTTTTTT. This encodes CASSDPRELFF.

This clonotype was recorded a few times. At one end, the junction sequence differs from germline, possibly due to a read error. The gene calls are TRBV6-1 and TRBJ1-2; no clear D gene. Germline values: CDR1 MNHNS, CDR2 SASEGT. There are 13 residues in the CDR3. This chain's CDR3 is CASSEGPWKGYTF. CDR3 DNA sequence: TGTGCCAGCAGCGAAGGCCCTTGGAAGGGCTACACCTTC.

This clonotype was picked up many times. This could be a read error, since a much larger clone is one nucleotide away. The chain couples TRBV20-1 to TRBJ1-6; TRBD1 is a possible D gene (5 bases). CDR3 length: 15 amino acids. The germline CDR1 and CDR2 sequences are DFQATT and SNEGSKA (reference sequence). The V end was cut by 0 bases, the J end by 6 bases, with 12 bases between. Here the CDR3 reads CSARDDGQINSPLHF. The DNA for the CDR3 is TGCAGTGCTAGAGATGACGGACAAATTAATTCACCCCTCCACTTT.

This sequence joins TRBV10-3 and TRBJ2-7; D is unresolved. Germline V gene data show CDR1 as ENHRY and CDR2 as SYGVKD. Trimming stripped 3 bases from V and 2 bases from J, with 8 bases between. The CDR3 extends over 13 amino acids. The CDR3 here is CAISDQQAYEQYV. In DNA, the CDR3 is TGTGCCATCAGTGACCAGCAGGCCTACGAGCAGTACGTC.

The rearrangement joins TRBV12-3 or TRBV12-4 to TRBJ2-2; 7 bases map to TRBD1. The CDR3 consists of 14 residues. The V segment lost 7 bases and the J segment 5 bases; nucleotides outside the gene matches: 7. The CDR3 loop is CASTGQWGTGELFF. The CDR3 DNA is TGTGCCAGCACGGGACAGTGGGGGACCGGGGAGCTGTTTTTT.

V usage is TRBV5-1 and J usage is TRBJ1-5, with a tentative D call TRBD1 (5 bases). This CDR3 contains 15 residues. The V and J ends lost 0 bases and 2 bases respectively, with 9 bases between them. The germline gives CDR1 SGHRS, CDR2 YFSETQ. The CDR3 DNA reads TGCGCCAGCAGCTTGGACGGGGACGGCAATCAGCCCCAGCATTTT. It is translated as CASSLDGDGNQPQHF.

The table lists this clonotype with a few counts. The chain couples TRBV19 to TRBJ2-1; D possibly uses TRBD1 or TRBD2 (6 bases each). In germline, CDR1 is LNHDA, CDR2 SQIVND (reference sequence). This CDR3 spans 18 amino acids. Trimming shortened V by 0 bases and J by 0 bases, and 15 bases separated the two germline ends. The CDR3 loop reads CASSIDRGGPPSYNEQFF. Here the CDR3 DNA reads TGTGCCAGTAGTATAGATCGAGGGGGGCCCCCCTCCTACAATGAGCAGTTCTTC.

The chain employs TRBV5-1 and TRBJ2-2; D remains ambiguous. Germline V CDR1 and CDR2: SGHRS, YFSETQ. V lost 4 bases to trimming and J lost 1 base, with 8 bases between them. The CDR3 is made up of 14 amino acids. Here the CDR3 DNA reads TGCGCCAGCAGCCGACAACAGAACACCGGGGAGCTGTTTTTT. Its protein product is CASSRQQNTGELFF.

Only a few counts were recorded for this clonotype. The chain uses TRBV5-1 and TRBJ1-2; no reliable D call. The V gene's germline CDR1 is SGHRS and CDR2 YFSETQ. V lost 3 bases and J lost 8, with 20 bases in between. The CDR3 consists of 15 residues. In DNA form, the CDR3 reads TGCGCCAGCAGCTCAGTGGGCAGCAGCCCAGGAGGCTACACCTTC. Translated: CASSSVGSSPGGYTF.

This clonotype was found many times. This sequence joins TRBV10-3 and TRBJ2-7; D is perhaps TRBD2 (6 bases). This CDR3 spans 14 amino acids. CDR1 and CDR2 (germline): ENHRY, SYGVKD. V lost 0 bases to trimming and J lost 3 bases, with 9 bases between them. CDR3 nucleotide sequence: TGTGCCATCAGTGAGTCGGGGGGACGCTACGAGCAGTACTTC. This translates into CAISESGGRYEQYF.

This clonotype was observed a handful of times. This rearrangement joins TRBV20-1 to TRBJ2-7; perhaps TRBD2 as D (6 bases). Germline V gene sequence: CDR1 DFQATT, CDR2 SNEGSKA (reference sequence). V was pared by 0 bases and J by 5 bases, with 17 bases between. The CDR3 runs to 15 residues. The CDR3 DNA is TGCAGTGCTAGAGAGACGTGGGGGGAAAGGGACGAGCAGTACTTC. Amino acid sequence: CSARETWGERDEQYF.

There are a few counts of this clonotype. The V call is TRBV7-2, the J call TRBJ1-4; no reliable D call. Trimming took off 5 bases at V and 10 bases at J, with 14 bases between the two ends. Germline assignment: CDR1 SGHTA and CDR2 FQGNSA. The CDR3 is made up of 13 amino acids. This CDR3 reads CASSTLDRGKLFF. CDR3 coding DNA: TGTGCCAGCAGCACTTTGGATCGGGGAAAACTGTTTTTT.

This clonotype was counted many times. The chain uses TRBV4-1 and TRBJ2-7; D remains ambiguous. With 1 base removed from V and 6 bases from J, the gap between germline ends came to 7 bases. This CDR3 is 12 amino acids long. Germline values: CDR1 MGHRA, CDR2 YSYEKL. CDR3 loop: CASSQGGSEQYF. The CDR3 DNA sequence: TGCGCCAGCAGCCAAGGAGGCTCCGAGCAGTACTTC.